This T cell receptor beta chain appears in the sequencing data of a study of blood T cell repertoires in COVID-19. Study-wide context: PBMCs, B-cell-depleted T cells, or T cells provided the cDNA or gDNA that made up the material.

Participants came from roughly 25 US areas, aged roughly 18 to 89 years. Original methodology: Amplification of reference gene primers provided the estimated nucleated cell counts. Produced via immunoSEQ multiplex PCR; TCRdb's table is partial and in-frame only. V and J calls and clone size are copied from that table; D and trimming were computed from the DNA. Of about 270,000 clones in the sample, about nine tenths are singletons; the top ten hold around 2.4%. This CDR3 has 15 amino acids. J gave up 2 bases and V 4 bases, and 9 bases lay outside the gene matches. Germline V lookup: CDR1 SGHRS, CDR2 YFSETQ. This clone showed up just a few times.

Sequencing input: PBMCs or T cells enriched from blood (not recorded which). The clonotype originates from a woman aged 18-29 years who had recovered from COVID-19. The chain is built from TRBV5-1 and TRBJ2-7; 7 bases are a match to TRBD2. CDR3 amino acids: CASSPTGLVTYEQYF. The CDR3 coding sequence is TGCGCCAGCAGCCCCACTGGACTAGTTACCTACGAGCAGTACTTC.